Below, 17 T cell receptor beta chains from the same sample are listed, as sequenced in a study of Ad26.COV2.S vaccination and SARS-CoV-2 variants. Profiling relied on immunoSEQ multiplex PCR, and the TCRdb table lists in-frame clones only, not all of them. The data contain about 350,000 clones, about 88% of them seen just once; the ten biggest clones take up about 10%. Regarding treatment: roughly 18 received Ad26.COV2.S at low or high dose, single or two shots; roughly five received placebo; per-sample allocation not given. Specimen acquisition occurred on day 63 following the initial vaccine or placebo injection. The sequencing here drew on peripheral blood, taken in a trial of Ad26.COV2.S vaccine versus placebo. The origin of the receptors is a person between 18 and 59 years old who received the Ad26.COV2.S COVID-19 vaccine or a placebo.

This clone was counted a single time. The rearrangement uses TRBV30 and TRBJ2-6; TRBD2 matches 7 bases. This CDR3 has 18 residues. V gave up 2 bases and J gave up 0 bases; unmatched junction bases: 10. The V gene's germline CDR1 is GTSNPN and CDR2 SVGIG (reference sequence). CDR3 nucleotides: TGTGCCTGGAGTAAGGGACTACTGAACCCCTCTGGGGCCAACGTCCTGACTTTC. Translated: CAWSKGLLNPSGANVLTF.

The V and J genes are TRBV5-1 and TRBJ1-4; D call uncertain. Trimming pared 0 bases from V and 8 bases from J, leaving 17 bases between. The CDR3 runs 16 residues. CDR1 SGHRS and CDR2 YFSETQ come from the germline V gene. This chain's CDR3 is CASSLEKPRSQEKLFF. DNA for the CDR3: TGCGCCAGCAGCTTGGAGAAGCCCCGTTCCCAGGAAAAACTGTTTTTT.

The chain couples TRBV3-1 (or the pseudogene TRBV3-2) to TRBJ1-5; a possible D gene is TRBD1 (5 bases). Germline CDR1 is LGHDT and CDR2 is YNNKEL (reference sequence). With 1 base removed from V and 7 bases from J, the gap between germline ends came to 11 bases. CDR3 length: 14 residues. CDR3 residues: CASSQGGSSQPQHF. The DNA for the CDR3 is TGTGCCAGCAGCCAAGGGGGGAGCAGCCAGCCCCAGCATTTT.

The chain links TRBV19 to TRBJ2-1; perhaps D is TRBD1 or TRBD2 (5 bases each). Germline V lookup: CDR1 LNHDA, CDR2 SQIVND (reference sequence). The CDR3 has 15 amino acids. The V end lost 1 base, the J end lost 5 bases, and 12 bases lay between the germline ends. As DNA, the CDR3 is TGTGCCAGTAGTATAGTGAGGGGCAGCCACAATGAGCAGTTCTTC. This sequence encodes CASSIVRGSHNEQFF. Full variable domain (outside the CDR3, taken from reference TRBV19 and TRBJ2-1): DGGITQSPKYLFRKEGQNVTLSCEQNLNHDAMYWYRQDPGQGLRLIYYSQIVNDFQKGDIAEGYSVSREKKESFPLTVTSAQKNPTAFYLCASSIVRGSHNEQFFGPGTRLTVL.

The chain joins TRBV5-1 to TRBJ2-2; 8 nucleotides line up with TRBD1. The CDR3 has 15 amino acids. Germline V lookup: CDR1 SGHRS, CDR2 YFSETQ. Unmatched junction bases numbered 3, after V lost 3 bases and J lost 2 bases. The CDR3 nucleotides are TGCGCCAGCAGCTGGGGACAGGCCAACACCGGGGAGCTGTTTTTT. It encodes CASSWGQANTGELFF.

The chain is built from TRBV7-8 and TRBJ1-2; 10 bases map to TRBD1. The CDR3 has 15 residues. Germline V CDR1 and CDR2: SGHVS, FQNEAQ. V was clipped by 2 bases and J by 8 bases; unmatched bases: 8. The CDR3 DNA reads TGTGCCAGCAGCTTATCGGGACAGGGGACTGGGGGCTACACCTTC. Translated, it gives CASSLSGQGTGGYTF.

This clone was seen more than once but under ten times. This sequence joins TRBV7-9 and TRBJ2-2; D ambiguous. CDR1 is SEHNR, CDR2 FQNEAQ, per germline (reference sequence). This CDR3 region has 13 residues. Trimming took off 2 bases at V and 7 bases at J, with 8 bases between the two ends. CDR3 sequence reads: CASSLIEGGELFF. CDR3 bases: TGTGCCAGCAGCTTAATCGAAGGCGGGGAGCTGTTTTTT.

The V gene is TRBV18, the J gene TRBJ2-1; D call uncertain. The CDR3 spans 14 residues. CDR1 is KGHSH and CDR2 is LQKENI in the germline V gene. The ends were cut back, 3 bases at V and 2 bases at J, with 8 bases in the middle. CDR3 loop: CASSPVGAYNEQFF. The CDR3 DNA reads TGTGCCAGCTCACCCGTCGGAGCCTACAATGAGCAGTTCTTC.

The V and J genes are TRBV7-2 and TRBJ1-4, with 11 bases matching TRBD1. The CDR3 length is 14 residues. V lost 4 bases, J lost 8 bases, and 3 bases stayed unmatched. Germline V gene data show CDR1 as SGHTA and CDR2 as FQGNSA. The CDR3 DNA sequence: TGTGCCAGCAGCTGGACAGGGGGCCGGGAAAAACTGTTTTTT. Translating gives CASSWTGGREKLFF.

CDR3 coding DNA: TGTGCCAGCAGCCAAGAAGGAACGCAGATCACTGAAGCTTTCTTT. Its translation is CASSQEGTQITEAFF. This chain connects TRBV3-1 (or the pseudogene TRBV3-2) to TRBJ1-1; D call uncertain. The germline V gene encodes CDR1 LGHDT and CDR2 YNNKEL (reference sequence). The CDR3 spans 15 residues. V lost 0 bases to trimming and J lost 4 bases, with 12 bases between them.

The chain is built from TRBV30 and TRBJ1-4; D gene ambiguous. The CDR3 runs to 15 residues. The germline CDR1 and CDR2 sequences are GTSNPN and SVGIG (reference sequence). V was cut by 2 bases and J by 2 bases, with 12 bases left in between. The CDR3 coding sequence is TGTGCCTGGAGTATACGATTGGGGACTAATGAAAAACTGTTTTTT. Amino acids: CAWSIRLGTNEKLFF.

This clone was observed a single time. The chain is built from TRBV27 and TRBJ2-6; perhaps TRBD2 as D (6 bases). V dropped 6 bases and J dropped 2 bases, with 11 bases sitting between them. Germline assignment: CDR1 MNHEY and CDR2 SMNVEV (reference sequence). This CDR3 spans 15 amino acids. CDR3 region: CASSKREAGANVLTF. CDR3 DNA: TGTGCCAGCAGCAAGAGGGAGGCTGGGGCCAACGTCCTGACTTTC.

The genes are TRBV11-2 and TRBJ2-1, with TRBD2 matching 10 bases. There are 16 residues in the CDR3. The V and J ends lost 3 bases and 8 bases, in that order; junction bases with no gene match: 10. Germline V CDR1 and CDR2: SGHAT, FQNNGV. The CDR3 protein is CASSFPQRGGRHEQFF. The CDR3 DNA reads as TGTGCCAGCAGCTTCCCCCAGCGGGGGGGCCGCCATGAGCAGTTCTTC.

The V call is TRBV25-1, the J call TRBJ2-2; perhaps TRBD2 as D (5 bases). The V end lost 6 bases, the J end lost 3 bases, and 17 bases lay between the germline ends. The CDR3 sequence is 16 residues long. The germline CDR1 and CDR2 sequences are MGHDK and SYGVNS. DNA of the CDR3: TGTGCCAGCAGCAACGCGGCCCCAGCGGACACCGGGGAGCTGTTTTTT. It encodes CASSNAAPADTGELFF.

Note on this clone: Other DNA sequences in the sample encode the same CDR3. V is TRBV7-6 and J is TRBJ2-5; D is uncertain. The germline V gene encodes CDR1 SGHVS and CDR2 FNYEAQ. Trimming took 1 base from V and 5 from J, leaving 5 bases between them. The CDR3 spans 12 residues. CDR3 DNA sequence: TGTGCCAGCAGCTTAGTCTTGGAGACCCAGTACTTC. Translation gives CASSLVLETQYF.

The chain carries TRBV7-2 and TRBJ1-6, with D possibly being TRBD1 (6 bases). The CDR3 loop spans 14 amino acids. Deletions cut 5 bases from V and 8 bases from J, with 13 bases between. Germline V gene lookup returns CDR1 SGHTA and CDR2 FQGNSA. The CDR3 spells CASSGRSGDSPLHF. The CDR3 DNA sequence: TGTGCCAGCAGCGGAAGGTCAGGGGATTCACCCCTCCACTTT. The variable domain in full, completed from reference TRBV7-2 and TRBJ1-6, reads GAGVSQSPSNKVTEKGKDVELRCDPISGHTALYWYRQSLGQGLEFLIYFQGNSAPDKSGLPSDRFSAERTGGSVSTLTIQRTQQEDSAVYLCASSGRSGDSPLHFGNGTRLTVT.

The gene calls are TRBV4-2 and TRBJ2-1; D unclear. Germline CDR1 is LGHNA and CDR2 is YNFKEQ. The CDR3 covers 16 residues. The ends were cut back, 2 bases at V and 8 bases at J, with 19 bases in the middle. CDR3 DNA sequence: TGTGCCAGCAGCCAAACTGTGGCTAGACGTATCGATGAGCAGTTCTTC. Protein product: CASSQTVARRIDEQFF.